This TCR beta chain was observed in a study of Ad26.COV2.S vaccination and SARS-CoV-2 variants (dated by TCRdb to about 2021). Some background on the complete study: Donors in the vaccine arm were drawn from COV1001, a phase I-IIa trial of Ad26.COV2.S in healthy adults that was multicentre, randomized, double-blind and placebo-controlled. Ad26.COV2.S was administered intramuscularly at 5 x 10^10 or 1 x 10^11 viral particles, either as a single shot or as two shots given 56 days apart. Sequencing of the TCRbeta repertoire served to evaluate the specificity and breadth of SARS-CoV-2-reactive T cell receptors following Ad26.COV2.S vaccination. The TCR-sequenced set comprised about 30 samples: approximately 19 Ad26.COV2.S vaccine recipients, 5 placebo recipients and 8 SARS-CoV-2 convalescent individuals. Trial participants were randomized into five groups of five, in which low-dose or high-dose Ad26.COV2.S was given once or twice, or placebo was given on both occasions. Investigators did not know the trial group allocation while performing experiments and assessing outcomes.

In the paper's terms, the treatment or condition label means: about 20 received Ad26.COV2.S at low or high dose, single or two shots; about 5 received placebo; per-sample allocation not given. For vaccine and placebo recipients, the sequenced repertoires came from samples collected on day 63 after the first injection. In Cohort 1b, around 25 adults aged 18-55 years were enrolled at a single site in Boston, USA, between 29 July and 7 August 2020. Ad26.COV2.S consisted of a replication-incompetent adenovirus type 26 vector by which a prefusion-stabilized SARS-CoV-2 spike protein from the original Wuhan strain was expressed. The investigation overall reported the following: Compared with placebo recipients, Ad26.COV2.S recipients showed higher spike-specific TCR breadth (P = 0.0014). After vaccination, spike-specific CD8+ and CD4+ T cell responses were reported to show substantial breadth. The authors noted that the TCR breadth and depth analyses may have underestimated total T cell responses. The study was not powered to compare responses between vaccine doses or regimens. Vaccine and placebo recipients had similar non-spike TCR breadth, a finding consistent with the vaccine containing only spike.

The immunoSEQ Assay was used to sequence TCRbeta CDR3 regions. After extraction, genomic DNA underwent amplification by bias-controlled multiplex PCR, followed by high-throughput sequencing. The study's processing was this. To quantify the absolute abundance of each unique TCRbeta CDR3 region, sequences were collapsed and filtered. T cell fraction was estimated by normalization of TCRbeta template counts to usable DNA, with usable DNA being measured through amplification of reference genes present in all nucleated cells. Repertoire TCRs were annotated as SARS-CoV-2-specific when V gene, CDR3 amino acid sequence and J gene were exactly matched to a known reactive TCR set. MIRA supplied the reference SARS-CoV-2 TCR set, which was filtered for enrichment in COVID-19-positive ImmuneCODE repertoires so that public or cross-reactive TCRs were removed. Based on the MIRA antigens, annotated TCRs were further analysed at the level of specific ORF or position within ORF. Breadth was defined as annotated unique rearrangements over total unique productive rearrangements; depth was the summed frequency of those rearrangements. Two-sided Wilcoxon rank-sum tests were applied when comparing TCR breadth between groups. TCRdb took this table from immuneACCESS and kept in-frame rearrangements with V and J called. Such tables lack part of the clones; where checked against another copy, unresolved V genes explain under half of the gap, and the rest is unexplained. Clone size and the V and J calls come from that table; the DNA yielded D and trimming. Counted in this sample were 300,000 to 500,000 clones; roughly nine tenths of them appeared once. The biggest ten clones account for roughly 3.2% of the sample.

According to the germline V gene (reference sequence), CDR1 reads SEHNR and CDR2 reads FQNEAQ. From its cysteine to its phenylalanine, the CDR3 spans 15 amino acids. Only the CDR3 portion is preserved as DNA: 45 bases, with reading frame beginning at the first base. V and J are trimmed by 6 bases and 8 bases, and the gene matches miss 11 bases of the junction. Worth noting for this clone: Its target antigen remains unknown. Base qualities were left out, and no much larger clone turns up one base away.

This chain joins TRBV7-9 to TRBJ1-2; 11 junctional bases match TRBD1. The material was peripheral blood, obtained in a trial of Ad26.COV2.S vaccine versus placebo. The origin of this receptor is a person aged 18-60 years who received the Ad26.COV2.S COVID-19 vaccine or a placebo. This receptor has the CDR3 CASRQIGQGAWGYTF. The sequenced DNA is TGTGCCAGCAGGCAAATCGGACAGGGGGCCTGGGGCTACACCTTC.